Listed here are 5 T cell receptor beta chains from one sample, sequenced in a study of T-cell reconstitution after alpha-beta-depleted transplantation in children. The TCRbeta library incorporated unique molecular identifiers. From the PCR reads, TCRdb called clonotypes with MiXCR, one entry per CDR3 protein. This repertoire shows fewer than 550,000 distinct CDR3 sequences, roughly 10% found once; its top ten account for 14%. The sample was PBMCs, mostly from graft donor cells, taken 180 days after TCRalphabeta/CD19-depleted stem cell transplant. The receptors derive from a female patient aged 2-9 years who had a stem cell transplant for aplastic anemia, so the T cells may come from the graft donor.

The genes are TRBV6-5 and TRBJ2-7, with 7 bases that match TRBD1. Looked up from germline, CDR1 is MNHEY and CDR2 is SVGAGI. The CDR3 consists of 15 residues. After removal of 2 bases from V and 4 bases from J, the junction contained 8 bases not matched to a gene. As DNA, the CDR3 is TGTGCCAGCAGTTACCCCAGGGGGAGTACTTACGAGCAGTACTTC. Translation gives CASSYPRGSTYEQYF.

The sample holds a few counts of this clonotype. The J gene is TRBJ2-7, the V gene TRBV25-1; 10 nucleotides agree with TRBD2. V trimming: 4 bases; J trimming: 7 bases; junction bases outside the gene matches: 1. The CDR3 length is 12 residues. Germline CDR1 is MGHDK and CDR2 is SYGVNS. The CDR3 DNA follows: TGTGCCAGCAGTGGGACTAGCGGTGAGCAGTACGTC. Encoded protein: CASSGTSGEQYV.

The CDR3, as DNA: TGTGCCGCCGAGGGGGCAGGCATGAACACTGAAGCTTTCTTT. This sequence encodes CAAEGAGMNTEAFF. The rearrangement joins TRBV6-1 to TRBJ1-1, with 7 nucleotides matching TRBD1. This CDR3 comprises 14 residues. V dropped 11 bases and J dropped 0; count of bases not matched to a gene: 9. Germline assignment: CDR1 MNHNS and CDR2 SASEGT.

The chain employs TRBV7-2 and TRBJ1-4; D is undetermined. Looked up from germline, CDR1 is SGHTA and CDR2 is FQGNSA. This CDR3 has 15 residues. Trimming pared 5 bases from V and 3 bases from J, leaving 13 bases between. The DNA for the CDR3 is TGTGCCAGCAGCCACAATGGGGTGTCTAATGAAAAACTGTTTTTT. Protein product: CASSHNGVSNEKLFF. Full variable domain (remainder filled in from reference TRBV7-2 and TRBJ1-4): GAGVSQSPSNKVTEKGKDVELRCDPISGHTALYWYRQSLGQGLEFLIYFQGNSAPDKSGLPSDRFSAERTGGSVSTLTIQRTQQEDSAVYLCASSHNGVSNEKLFFGSGTQLSVL.

In regard to this clonotype: One base away lies a much larger clone, so this may be a sequencing read error. V usage is TRBV12-3 or TRBV12-4 and J usage is TRBJ2-5, with 8 positions matching TRBD1. V dropped 6 bases and J dropped 7; count of bases not matched to a gene: 4. The CDR3 extends over 12 amino acids. The DNA of the CDR3 is TGTGCCAGCAGCCAGGGGGCAGTGACCCAGTACTTC. Its translation: CASSQGAVTQYF.